One and the same sample provided the 19 T cell receptor beta chains below, sequenced in a study of CD8 T cells in Susac syndrome. RNA in amounts of roughly 0.5 to 1 ug was reverse transcribed with random hexamers. TCRdb reprocessed the immunoSEQ multiplex PCR reads via MiXCR and lists one record per CDR3 protein. The repertoire holds 150,000 to 200,000 distinct CDR3 sequences, with 94% as singletons. The sequenced material came from CD4+ T cells from PBMCs. These receptors were obtained from a human donor with multiple sclerosis.

The chain recombines TRBV19 with TRBJ2-1; 9 bases align to TRBD2. J was trimmed by 8 bases and V by 5 bases; bases with no gene match: 13. In germline, CDR1 is LNHDA, CDR2 SQIVND (reference sequence). The CDR3 totals 16 residues. The CDR3 region is CASSSHRAGGGDEQFF. The CDR3 coding sequence is TGTGCCAGTAGTTCCCATAGAGCGGGAGGTGGCGATGAGCAGTTCTTC.

The chain recombines TRBV5-1 with TRBJ2-3, with D perhaps given as TRBD1 or TRBD2 (6 bases each). The germline CDR1 and CDR2 sequences are SGHRS and YFSETQ. V gave up 3 bases and J gave up 6 bases, with 11 bases separating them. This CDR3 contains 13 residues. CDR3 nucleotide sequence: TGCGCCAGCAGCTCGGGGGCAAGGGATACGCAGTATTTT. Protein sequence: CASSSGARDTQYF.

The chain is built from TRBV19 and TRBJ2-7, with 7 positions matching TRBD1. CDR1 and CDR2 (germline): LNHDA, SQIVND (reference sequence). The trim removed 5 bases at V and 4 bases at J, leaving 5 bases unmatched. This CDR3 contains 13 residues. For the CDR3, the DNA is TGTGCCAGTAGTTTGACAGGGAGTTACGAGCAGTACTTC. As protein: CASSLTGSYEQYF.

The CDR3 coding sequence is TGTGCCAGCAGTTACTCCTACCAGGGCTACGAGCAGTACTTC. Translated: CASSYSYQGYEQYF. The chain is built from TRBV6-5 and TRBJ2-7; perhaps TRBD1 as D (5 bases). The germline gives CDR1 MNHEY, CDR2 SVGAGI. Trimming removed 0 bases from V and 3 bases from J, with 9 bases in between. CDR3 length equals 14 residues.

V gene TRBV7-8 combines with J gene TRBJ2-1, with TRBD2 matching over 11 bases. CDR3 length: 15 residues. Germline values: CDR1 SGHVS, CDR2 FQNEAQ. The junction had 4 bases not matched to a gene; V was cut back by 0 bases and J by 9 bases. The CDR3 bases are TGTGCCAGCAGCTTAGCACTAGCGGGAGAAGCTGAGCAGTTCTTC. This codes for CASSLALAGEAEQFF.

The V and J genes are TRBV27 and TRBJ1-5; TRBD1 might be the D (6 bases). The V and J ends lost 0 bases and 5 bases respectively, with 17 bases between them. Germline CDR1 reads MNHEY; CDR2 reads SMNVEV (reference sequence). The CDR3 extends over 17 amino acids. Here the CDR3 DNA reads TGTGCCAGCAGTTTATCTGGGACACCGCCGAGGGATCAGCCCCAGCATTTT. It specifies CASSLSGTPPRDQPQHF.

The rearrangement uses TRBV10-3 and TRBJ2-1; 9 bases line up with TRBD1. Germline CDR1 reads ENHRY; CDR2 reads SYGVKD. With 6 bases clipped from V and 8 bases from J, the junction kept 11 bases outside the gene matches. CDR3 length equals 15 residues. The CDR3 sequence: CAIRPDRGQVDEQFF. In nucleotides, the CDR3 is TGTGCCATCAGACCGGACAGGGGTCAGGTCGATGAGCAGTTCTTC.

This rearrangement joins TRBV6-5 to TRBJ1-1; D uncertain. This CDR3 is 14 amino acids long. V was pared by 6 bases and J by 5 bases, with 16 bases between. Germline loops: CDR1 MNHEY, CDR2 SVGAGI. In DNA, the CDR3 is TGTGCCAGCAGCCAGTTGAGGGCGGGAACTGAAGCTTTCTTT. Translated: CASSQLRAGTEAFF.

The rearrangement uses TRBV3-1 and TRBJ2-6; the D call may be TRBD1 or TRBD2 (6 bases each). Germline V gives CDR1 LGHDT, CDR2 YNNKEL (reference sequence). This CDR3 is built from 17 residues. The V gene lost 2 bases and the J gene lost 0 bases, with 11 bases spanning the gap. CDR3 sequence reads: CASSQTKGGSGANVLTF. CDR3 coding DNA: TGTGCCAGCAGCCAAACAAAGGGGGGCTCTGGGGCCAACGTCCTGACTTTC.

This chain connects TRBV10-2 to TRBJ1-1; 11 bases map to TRBD1. The CDR3 totals 16 residues. Trimming took 8 bases from V and 3 from J; bases not matched to a gene: 11. Germline lookup yields CDR1 WSHSY and CDR2 SAAADI. The CDR3 bases are TGCGCCAGCCACGCGGACAGGGGGCTCGGTTACACTGAAGCTTTCTTT. It encodes CASHADRGLGYTEAFF.

J is TRBJ1-1 and V is TRBV10-3, with a tentative D call TRBD1 (6 bases). The germline V gene encodes CDR1 ENHRY and CDR2 SYGVKD. The germline V and J ends were trimmed by 7 bases and 0 bases, with 12 bases remaining between them. This CDR3 spans 14 amino acids. Here the CDR3 reads CAIKWGRLNTEAFF. The CDR3 nucleotides are TGTGCCATCAAATGGGGGCGCCTGAACACTGAAGCTTTCTTT.

This clonotype has just one count. The CDR3 DNA reads TGTGCCTGGAGTGGACAGAGTTATTTTACTGAAGCTTTCTTT. This codes for CAWSGQSYFTEAFF. The V gene is TRBV30, the J gene TRBJ1-1, with a tentative D call TRBD1 (5 bases). Germline CDR1 reads GTSNPN; CDR2 reads SVGIG (reference sequence). The CDR3 is 14 residues long. Deletions cut 1 base from V and 5 bases from J, with 14 bases between. Supplemented by reference TRBV30 and TRBJ1-1, the full variable domain reads SQTIHQWPATLVQPVGSPLSLECTVEGTSNPNLYWYRQAAGRGLQLLFYSVGIGQISSEVPQNLSASRPQDRQFILSSKKLLLSDSGFYLCAWSGQSYFTEAFFGQGTRLTVV.

The chain has TRBV20-1 and TRBJ2-1; the match to TRBD2 covers 9 bases. CDR3 size: 15 residues. V gave up 0 bases and J gave up 4 bases; unmatched junction bases: 4. Germline loops: CDR1 DFQATT, CDR2 SNEGSKA (reference sequence). The chain's CDR3 is CSAREAGGGYNEQFF. The CDR3 DNA is TGCAGTGCTAGAGAGGCGGGAGGGGGGTACAATGAGCAGTTCTTC.

The chain has TRBV12-3 or TRBV12-4 and TRBJ1-3, with D hard to call. The CDR3 extends over 14 amino acids. V lost 3 bases to trimming and J lost 0 bases, with 6 bases between them. The CDR3 DNA is TGTGCCAGCAGTTTGGTCCTCTCTGGAAACACCATATATTTT. This translates into CASSLVLSGNTIYF.

This clonotype was detected once. The rearrangement joins TRBV11-1 to TRBJ2-6, with TRBD1 matching 7 bases. V lost 4 bases and J lost 3; bases outside the gene matches: 18. The CDR3 extends over 20 amino acids. Germline V CDR1 and CDR2: SGHAT, FQDESV (reference sequence). CDR3 residues: CASSSFRDSAFPGGANVLTF. In nucleotides, the CDR3 is TGTGCCAGCAGCTCCTTCCGGGACAGTGCCTTCCCGGGTGGGGCCAACGTCCTGACTTTC.

This chain uses TRBV28 with TRBJ2-2; TRBD2 matches 13 bases. With 5 bases clipped from V and 4 bases from J, the junction kept 13 bases outside the gene matches. Germline V lookup: CDR1 MDHEN, CDR2 SYDVKM. The CDR3 runs 19 residues. The DNA of the CDR3 is TGTGCCAGCAGTAAGGGGGGACTAGCGGGATTTATGTTCACCGGGGAGCTGTTTTTT. It translates to CASSKGGLAGFMFTGELFF.

This clonotype has just one count. This chain connects TRBV4-2 to TRBJ2-5; D is ambiguous. V was shortened by 4 bases and J by 1 base, with 16 bases between the two germline ends. This CDR3 region has 16 residues. Germline V gene lookup returns CDR1 LGHNA and CDR2 YNFKEQ. CDR3 nucleotide sequence: TGTGCCAGCAGCCTTGGACGCACCATACCCCAAGAGACCCAGTACTTC. It translates to CASSLGRTIPQETQYF.

The chain links TRBV5-1 to TRBJ2-5; tentatively, D is TRBD2 (6 bases). The CDR3 contains 15 residues. V dropped 4 bases and J dropped 3 bases, with 16 bases sitting between them. Germline CDR1 and CDR2: SGHRS and YFSETQ. The CDR3 region is CASSPEGRAEETQYF. CDR3 coding DNA: TGCGCCAGCAGCCCGGAGGGCAGGGCCGAAGAGACCCAGTACTTC.

This clonotype was observed a single time. The J gene is TRBJ2-5, the V gene TRBV5-1; D not resolved. Germline V gives CDR1 SGHRS, CDR2 YFSETQ. The CDR3 consists of 12 residues. The V end lost 1 base, the J end lost 2 bases, and 3 bases lay between the germline ends. This chain's CDR3 is CASSLNQETQYF. CDR3 coding DNA: TGCGCCAGCAGCTTGAATCAAGAGACCCAGTACTTC.